This T cell receptor beta chain was captured by sequencing in a study of CD8+ T cells in alopecia areata. The study, taken as a whole, reports: Scalp lesions, especially in alopecia totalis/universalis, had higher clonality than normal scalp.

Peripheral blood samples and lesional scalp punch biopsies were obtained from alopecia areata patients. The authors extracted RNA and reverse transcribed it into cDNA as the sequencing template. TCRdb keeps only in-frame clones here, not all; method: immunoSEQ multiplex PCR. The sample has about 110,000 clones; 50% to 70% are singletons. Looked up from germline, CDR1 is SEHNR and CDR2 is FQNEAQ (reference sequence). The length of the CDR3 is 13 residues. V shed 4 bases and J shed 2 bases, with 9 bases lying between them. Concerning this clone itself: Its antigen is unidentified.

The TCR originated in a human donor with alopecia areata. The sequenced material came from NKG2D-low CD8+ T cells sorted from blood. The rearrangement joins TRBV7-9 to TRBJ2-7; D ambiguous. CDR3 sequence: CASSSPRTYEQYF. CDR3 in DNA: TGTGCCAGCAGCTCACCCAGGACCTACGAGCAGTACTTC.